This TCR beta chain emerged from a study of blood T cell repertoires in COVID-19. Study-level background: The United States, Italy and Spain provided the acute and convalescent COVID-19 samples. PBMCs, B-cell-depleted T cells, or T cells were the source of the cDNA or gDNA that made up the material.

This CDR3 has 14 residues. Germline V gives CDR1 LNHDA, CDR2 SQIVND (reference sequence). Trimming at V came to 5 bases and at J to 2 bases, leaving 5 bases not matched to a gene. Original processing notes: Amplification with reference gene primers provided the estimates of nucleated cell counts. The method was immunoSEQ multiplex PCR; TCRdb's version includes in-frame clones alone and lacks a portion of them. The V and J calls and clone size are taken from that table; D and trimming were inferred from the DNA. The sample yields about 210,000 clones, about 90% seen once. This receptor was taken from a man aged 25-40 years with acute or convalescent COVID-19. Sequencing input: peripheral blood. The genes are TRBV19 and TRBJ1-2, with 7 bases fitting TRBD1. CDR3 in amino acids: CASSVQGSNYGYTF. The CDR3 DNA reads TGTGCCAGTAGTGTACAGGGGAGCAACTATGGCTACACCTTC. Full variable domain (missing parts from reference TRBV19 and TRBJ1-2): DGGITQSPKYLFRKEGQNVTLSCEQNLNHDAMYWYRQDPGQGLRLIYYSQIVNDFQKGDIAEGYSVSREKKESFPLTVTSAQKNPTAFYLCASSVQGSNYGYTFGSGTRLTVV.